This paragraph reports one T cell receptor (beta chain). Trimming pared 5 bases from V and 6 bases from J, leaving 15 bases between. Germline assignment: CDR1 SGHDN and CDR2 FVKESK. This CDR3 is 14 amino acids long. The sample is drawn from a study of OX40 agonist ivuxolimab in advanced cancers. Sequenced by immunoSEQ multiplex PCR; TCRdb stores in-frame clones only, minus some. The data show about 69,000 clones, around 90% seen once. The sequencing used CD4+ or CD8+ T cells sorted from blood, collected in a trial of the OX40 agonist ivuxolimab. The chain is built from TRBV14 and TRBJ2-3; TRBD2 is a possible D gene (6 bases). This TCR came from an adult with an advanced solid tumor such as melanoma, head and neck, liver or kidney cancer. The CDR3: CASSYSSGRDTQYF. The CDR3 DNA sequence: TGTGCCAGCAGCTACAGTAGCGGACGGGATACGCAGTATTTT.